These 6 T cell receptor beta chains were sequenced from one sample in a study of shared clonotypes between healthy human individuals. TCRdb's table, derived via immunoSEQ multiplex PCR, lists solely in-frame clones and lacks some. The sample records about 980,000 clones, roughly 72% being singletons. The sequencing input was memory CD4+ T cells sorted from blood. Subset indicated: CD45RA-negative fraction. Every receptor here comes from a man aged 18 to 29 in good health.

The V and J genes are TRBV9 and TRBJ2-4, with D uncertain. CDR1 SGDLS and CDR2 YYNGEE come from the germline V gene. CDR3 length: 15 residues. Trimming shortened V by 0 bases and J by 8 bases, and 15 bases separated the two germline ends. The CDR3 is CASSVGHNGWDIQYF. The CDR3 nucleotides are TGTGCCAGCAGCGTAGGTCACAATGGATGGGACATTCAGTACTTC.

There are a few counts of this clone. The gene calls are TRBV5-6 and TRBJ2-1; D remains ambiguous. The length of the CDR3 is 15 residues. The germline V gene encodes CDR1 SGHDT and CDR2 YYEEEE. Trimming pared 2 bases from V and 1 base from J, leaving 10 bases between. CDR3 DNA: TGTGCCAGCAGCTTTAAAACTGTTTCCTACAATGAGCAGTTCTTC. Protein sequence: CASSFKTVSYNEQFF.

This clone was counted between two and nine times. The rearrangement joins TRBV28 to TRBJ1-2, with 7 bases lining up with TRBD1. The V segment lost 2 bases and the J segment 4 bases; nucleotides outside the gene matches: 7. The CDR3 runs 15 residues. Germline CDR1 is MDHEN and CDR2 is SYDVKM. The CDR3 nucleotides are TGTGCCAGCAGTTTACCGGGACAGAATTCCTATGGCTACACCTTC. Translating gives CASSLPGQNSYGYTF.

The chain uses TRBV7-2 and TRBJ1-2; 8 bases agree with TRBD1. CDR1 is SGHTA, CDR2 FQGNSA, per germline. V shed 2 bases and J 1 base; nucleotides not matched to a gene: 3. The CDR3 has 15 amino acids. The CDR3 reads CASSLTGGYNYGYTF. Written as DNA, the CDR3 is TGTGCCAGCAGCTTAACAGGGGGGTATAACTATGGCTACACCTTC.

The CDR3 protein is CASRDDLRETQYF. The CDR3 coding sequence is TGTGCCTCCAGGGATGACCTCCGCGAGACCCAGTACTTC. The rearrangement joins TRBV7-3 to TRBJ2-5; perhaps TRBD1 as D (5 bases). Trimming pared 11 bases from V and 5 bases from J, leaving 18 bases between. The germline CDR1 and CDR2 sequences are SGHTA and FQGTGA. The CDR3 has 13 amino acids.

The chain joins TRBV4-1 to TRBJ2-5; either TRBD1 or TRBD2 may fit D (5 bases each). Trimming cost V 2 bases and J 0 bases, with 19 bases left between them. The germline CDR1 and CDR2 sequences are MGHRA and YSYEKL. The CDR3 extends over 18 amino acids. CDR3 DNA: TGCGCCAGCAGCCAAACCAGCGGCAGGGCCTCGTACCAAGAGACCCAGTACTTC. Amino acid sequence: CASSQTSGRASYQETQYF.